These T cell receptor beta chains were read from a single sample in a study of blood T cell repertoires in COVID-19. Some clones are missing from TCRdb's copy, which holds only in-frame ones; the method was immunoSEQ multiplex PCR. The data contain 120,000 to 150,000 clones, roughly 86% of them singletons. The sequencing sample was made of peripheral blood. These receptors all come from a woman in her fifties or sixties with acute or convalescent COVID-19. The conserved cysteine and the conserved F or W are not part of the CDR3 here.

v_gene	j_gene	CDR3aa
TRBV7-3	TRBJ1-5	ASSLLGGGNQPQH
TRBV7-9	TRBJ2-7	ASSSQTGTASYEQY
TRBV5-1	TRBJ2-1	ASSLGTGFNEQF
TRBV27	TRBJ1-5	ASSPRDRVDQPQH
TRBV7-9	TRBJ2-7	ASSFSSYEQY
TRBV7-9	TRBJ1-3	ASSLTGITGNTIY
TRBV7-8	TRBJ2-7	ASSRLTYEQY
TRBV27	TRBJ1-1	ATGGTGRNTEAF
TRBV5-1	TRBJ1-1	ASSLAPRGDTEAF
TRBV14	TRBJ2-1	ASSQLGDRSYNEQF